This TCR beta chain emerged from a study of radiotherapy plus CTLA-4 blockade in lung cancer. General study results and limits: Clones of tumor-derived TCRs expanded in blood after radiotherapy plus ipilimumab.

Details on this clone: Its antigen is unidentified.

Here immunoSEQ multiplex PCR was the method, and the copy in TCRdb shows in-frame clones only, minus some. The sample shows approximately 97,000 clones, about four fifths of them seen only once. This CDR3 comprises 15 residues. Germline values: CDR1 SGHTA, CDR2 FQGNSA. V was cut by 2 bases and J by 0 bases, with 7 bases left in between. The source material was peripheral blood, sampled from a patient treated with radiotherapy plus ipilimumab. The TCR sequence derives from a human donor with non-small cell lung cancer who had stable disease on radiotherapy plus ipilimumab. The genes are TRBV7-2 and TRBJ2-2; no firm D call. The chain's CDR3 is CASSLQQTNTGELFF. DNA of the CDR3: TGTGCCAGCAGCTTACAACAGACGAACACCGGGGAGCTGTTTTTT.